The clone carrying this TCR beta chain was detected ten times or more. This specimen comes from a study of T cells in Graves' hyperthyroidism and ophthalmopathy. This CDR3 region has 14 residues. V was cut by 6 bases and J by 0 bases, with 9 bases left in between. The germline CDR1 and CDR2 sequences are MDHEN and SYDVKM. Amplified TCR beta CDR3 regions came from RNA transcripts. Using the HTBI primer set, a first-round RT-PCR was run on the TCR CDR3. TCRdb re-analysed the multiplex PCR reads in MiXCR, keeping a single row per CDR3 protein. The sample records 500,000 to 550,000 distinct CDR3 sequences, roughly 20% being singletons.

This sequence was found in a young man with Graves' hyperthyroidism. The sample consisted of blood. The chain uses TRBV28 and TRBJ1-5; D remains ambiguous. The CDR3 region is CASRDGYSNQPQHF. The CDR3 coding sequence is TGTGCCAGCAGAGACGGTTATAGCAATCAGCCCCAGCATTTT.